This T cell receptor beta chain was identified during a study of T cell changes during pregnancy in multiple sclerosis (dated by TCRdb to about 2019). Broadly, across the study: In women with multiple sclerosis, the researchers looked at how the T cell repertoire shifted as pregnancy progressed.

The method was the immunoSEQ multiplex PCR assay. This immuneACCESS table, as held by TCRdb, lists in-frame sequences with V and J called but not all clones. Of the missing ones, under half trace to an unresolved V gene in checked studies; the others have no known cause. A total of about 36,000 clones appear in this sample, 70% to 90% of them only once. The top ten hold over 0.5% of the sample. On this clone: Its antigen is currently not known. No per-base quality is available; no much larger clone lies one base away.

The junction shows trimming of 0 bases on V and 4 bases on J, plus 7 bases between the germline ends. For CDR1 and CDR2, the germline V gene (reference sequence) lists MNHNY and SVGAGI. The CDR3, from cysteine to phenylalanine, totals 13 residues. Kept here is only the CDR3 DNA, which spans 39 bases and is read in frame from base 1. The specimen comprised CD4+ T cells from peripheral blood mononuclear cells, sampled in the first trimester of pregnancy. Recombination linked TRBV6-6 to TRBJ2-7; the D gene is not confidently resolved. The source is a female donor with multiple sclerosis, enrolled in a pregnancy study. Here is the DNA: TGTGCCAGCAGTTACTCGACTGAATACGAGCAGTACTTC. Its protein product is CASSYSTEYEQYF.